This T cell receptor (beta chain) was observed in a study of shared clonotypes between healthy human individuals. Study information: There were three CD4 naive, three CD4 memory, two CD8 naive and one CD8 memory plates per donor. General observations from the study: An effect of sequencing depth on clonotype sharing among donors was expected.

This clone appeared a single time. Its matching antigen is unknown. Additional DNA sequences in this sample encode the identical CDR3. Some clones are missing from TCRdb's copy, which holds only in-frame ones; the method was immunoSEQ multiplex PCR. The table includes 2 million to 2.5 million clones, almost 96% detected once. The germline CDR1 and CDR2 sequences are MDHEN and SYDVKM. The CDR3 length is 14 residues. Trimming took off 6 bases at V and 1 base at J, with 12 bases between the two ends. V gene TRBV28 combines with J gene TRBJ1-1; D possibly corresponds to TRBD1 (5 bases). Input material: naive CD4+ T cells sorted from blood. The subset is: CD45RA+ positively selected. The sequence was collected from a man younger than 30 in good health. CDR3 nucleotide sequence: TGTGCCAGCAGCCCCGGGACCAAGAACACTGAAGCTTTCTTT. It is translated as CASSPGTKNTEAFF.